These 11 T cell receptor beta chains were all obtained from the same sample, sequenced in a study of PD-1 blockade in classical Hodgkin lymphoma. This sample's time point: newly diagnosed, previously untreated cHL patient sample. Purification of CD4+ T cells from thawed PBMCs was achieved by magnetic negative selection. The table came from immunoSEQ multiplex PCR; TCRdb's copy has only in-frame clones and leaves some out. The sample lists roughly 14,000 clones; about 86% were seen once. Input material: CD4+ T cells from blood. The receptors come from a human donor with classical Hodgkin lymphoma.

This chain joins TRBV6-6 and TRBJ1-1; TRBD1 matches at 8 bases. The CDR3 has 12 residues. V trimming: 2 bases; J trimming: 11 bases; junction bases outside the gene matches: 4. Germline loops: CDR1 MNHNY, CDR2 SVGAGI (reference sequence). The CDR3 sequence is CASSYVRGRAFF. The CDR3 nucleotides are TGTGCCAGCAGTTACGTCAGGGGGCGTGCTTTCTTT.

The chain recombines TRBV4-3 with TRBJ2-4, with D tentatively TRBD1 (5 bases). Trimming left V 0 bases short and J 1 base short, with 13 bases between. The germline V gene has CDR1 LGHNA and CDR2 YSLEER. This CDR3 is built from 17 residues. For the CDR3, the DNA is TGCGCCAGCAGCCAAGAAGCGCCCAGGGCGGCCAAAAACATTCAGTACTTC. This translates into CASSQEAPRAAKNIQYF.

This chain links TRBV28 with TRBJ1-3; D possibly corresponds to TRBD1 (6 bases). Germline V CDR1 and CDR2: MDHEN, SYDVKM. The V end lost 3 bases, the J end lost 2 bases, and 11 bases lay between the germline ends. This CDR3 contains 15 residues. CDR3 in amino acids: CASSFRGSAGNTIYF. The CDR3 coding sequence is TGTGCCAGCAGTTTCAGGGGTTCCGCTGGAAACACCATATATTTT.

The rearrangement links TRBV28 to TRBJ1-1; maybe TRBD1 (6 bases). The CDR3 is 13 amino acids. V dropped 3 bases and J dropped 9 bases, with 14 bases sitting between them. CDR1 is MDHEN, CDR2 SYDVKM, per germline. DNA of the CDR3: TGTGCCAGCAGTTTGGGGGACATATATAAAGCTTTCTTT. It specifies CASSLGDIYKAFF.

The chain links TRBV19 to TRBJ2-1; D is unclear. There are 13 residues in the CDR3. V was trimmed by 3 bases and J by 3 bases, leaving 6 bases between them. Germline values: CDR1 LNHDA, CDR2 SQIVND (reference sequence). CDR3: CASSIGDYNEQFF. CDR3 coding DNA: TGTGCCAGTAGTATCGGAGACTACAATGAGCAGTTCTTC.

The chain combines TRBV6-5 with TRBJ2-1, with D perhaps TRBD1 or TRBD2 (5 bases each). Trimming shortened V by 0 bases and J by 1 base, and 10 bases separated the two germline ends. This CDR3 has 16 amino acids. From germline, CDR1 is MNHEY and CDR2 SVGAGI. The CDR3 nucleotides are TGTGCCAGCAGTTACTCTGGGGGAGCGTCCTACAATGAGCAGTTCTTC. It specifies CASSYSGGASYNEQFF.

This clone has only one observation. This chain connects TRBV15 to TRBJ2-7; D is uncertain. The germline V and J ends were trimmed by 0 bases and 2 bases, with 8 bases remaining between them. Germline assignment: CDR1 LNHNV and CDR2 YYDKDF (reference sequence). The CDR3 runs to 14 residues. The CDR3 DNA reads as TGTGCCACCAGCAGAGACAGGACCACCTACGAGCAGTACTTC. It is translated as CATSRDRTTYEQYF.

The rearrangement links TRBV15 to TRBJ2-2; D gene unclear. Germline CDR1 reads LNHNV; CDR2 reads YYDKDF (reference sequence). This CDR3 is built from 15 residues. The germline V and J ends were trimmed by 0 bases and 0 bases, with 5 bases remaining between them. CDR3 DNA sequence: TGTGCCACCAGCAGAGACCGAACGAACACCGGGGAGCTGTTTTTT. This codes for CATSRDRTNTGELFF.

The chain uses TRBV5-1 and TRBJ1-2; possible D gene TRBD1, 5 bases. Trimming removed 3 bases from V and 7 bases from J, with 13 bases in between. This CDR3 region has 13 residues. In germline, CDR1 is SGHRS, CDR2 YFSETQ. The chain's CDR3 is CASSSSGLSGYTF. CDR3 DNA sequence: TGCGCCAGCAGCTCTTCAGGGTTGTCTGGCTACACCTTC. Based on the CDR3 plus reference TRBV5-1 and TRBJ1-2, the full variable domain is KAGVTQTPRYLIKTRGQQVTLSCSPISGHRSVSWYQQTPGQGLQFLFEYFSETQRNKGNFPGRFSGRQFSNSRSEMNVSTLELGDSALYLCASSSSGLSGYTFGSGTRLTVV.

The V and J genes are TRBV7-2 and TRBJ2-5, with 16 nucleotides matching TRBD2. V shed 5 bases, J shed 4 bases, and the junction held 7 bases outside the gene matches. Germline V CDR1 and CDR2: SGHTA, FQGNSA. This CDR3 spans 17 amino acids. The CDR3 spells CASSPFGTSGRGETQYF. Written as DNA, the CDR3 is TGTGCCAGCAGCCCTTTCGGGACTAGCGGGAGGGGAGAGACCCAGTACTTC.

The chain carries TRBV21-1 and TRBJ1-5; no DNA check was done on the table's D call, TRBD1. TRBV21-1 has pseudogene status. The CDR3 is 16 residues long. Here the CDR3 reads CASSQSRGALNQPQHF. CDR3 coding DNA: TGTGCCAGCAGCCAATCCAGGGGTGCCCTTAATCAGCCCCAGCATTTT.